This section outlines one TCR beta chain sequence together with its context. Its target is not known. V was pared by 7 bases and J by 8 bases, with 12 bases between. The CDR3 has 12 residues. Germline V CDR1 and CDR2: MNHNS, SASEGT. This table comes from immunoSEQ multiplex PCR, and its TCRdb copy is limited to in-frame clones, with some not included. The table shows under 2,500,000 clones, with approximately 95% occurring only once. This entry is derived from a study of shared clonotypes between healthy human individuals. Study-wide context: The donor pool was made up of a couple of women and three men aged 18 to 49. Study observations and caveats: Around 5% was the fraction of naive CD4 clonotypes found shared across several donors. Generation of non-shared clonotypes was less probable than generation of clonotypes shared by all four donors.

Specimen: naive CD4+ T cells sorted from blood. Subset defined: CD45RA+ positively selected. The clonotype was recovered from a man between 18 and 35 years old in good health. The rearrangement uses TRBV6-1 and TRBJ2-1; no clear D gene. The CDR3 protein is CASIDVADEQFF. The CDR3 nucleotides read TGTGCCAGCATTGATGTGGCGGATGAGCAGTTCTTC.